This record covers a single T cell receptor (beta chain). Its antigen is undetermined. The protocol was immunoSEQ multiplex PCR, while the TCRdb copy is restricted to in-frame clones and leaves out a portion. Here the sample spans millions of clones, approximately 95% being singletons. The data stem from a study of shared clonotypes between healthy human individuals. The germline V gene encodes CDR1 MDHEN and CDR2 SYDVKM. V lost 4 bases and J lost 4, with 8 bases in between. This CDR3 is built from 13 residues. Naive-designated CD8 cells lacked CD45RO, were positively enriched for CCR7, and omitted terminally differentiated effector memory CD45RA+ cells. Study findings and constraints: Even with large depth, rarefaction showed that sorted-subset sequencing was incomplete. Generation of non-shared clonotypes was less probable than generation of clonotypes shared by all four donors. Sampling covered blood only; tissue repertoires likely differ. A small donor pool kept down the genetic and exposure-history diversity that was represented.

The chain uses TRBV28 and TRBJ2-1; D is unresolved. The sequenced sample consisted of naive CD8+ T cells sorted from blood. This TCR was recovered from a man between 18 and 35 years old in good health. The CDR3 sequence is CASSSAGYNEQFF. The CDR3 coding sequence is TGTGCCAGCAGTTCAGCAGGATACAATGAGCAGTTCTTC.